The 21 T cell receptor beta chains in this list originate from one sample, sequenced in a study of T cell changes during pregnancy in multiple sclerosis. Here immunoSEQ multiplex PCR was the method, and the copy in TCRdb shows in-frame clones only, minus some. This sample has roughly 60,000 clones, with roughly nine tenths found just once. The source material was CD4+ T cells from peripheral blood mononuclear cells, sampled in the first trimester of pregnancy. These receptors all come from a female donor with multiple sclerosis, enrolled in a pregnancy study.

The chain has TRBV6-5 and TRBJ1-2; possible D gene TRBD1, 5 bases. The V end was cut by 4 bases, the J end by 8 bases, with 14 bases between. This CDR3 is 13 amino acids long. Germline loops: CDR1 MNHEY, CDR2 SVGAGI. Here the CDR3 DNA reads TGTGCCAGCAGTTCGCCCACAGGTATCGGCTACACCTTC. It is translated as CASSSPTGIGYTF.

The chain recombines TRBV6-1 with TRBJ2-7; D might be TRBD2 (5 bases). This CDR3 spans 15 amino acids. Trimming pared 4 bases from V and 3 bases from J, leaving 16 bases between. CDR1 is MNHNS and CDR2 is SASEGT in the germline V gene. The CDR3 protein is CASSGRNLEGYEQYF. DNA for the CDR3: TGTGCCAGCAGTGGGCGGAACCTTGAGGGCTACGAGCAGTACTTC.

The chain joins TRBV5-1 to TRBJ2-5, with TRBD2 as a possible D gene (6 bases). Deletions cut 5 bases from V and 5 bases from J, with 13 bases between. CDR1 SGHRS and CDR2 YFSETQ come from the germline V gene. The CDR3 loop spans 13 amino acids. This CDR3 reads CASRAGQRETQYF. In nucleotides, the CDR3 is TGCGCCAGCAGAGCGGGTCAGAGGGAGACCCAGTACTTC.

V usage is TRBV7-3 and J usage is TRBJ2-1, with TRBD1 matching over 11 bases. J lost 9 bases, V lost 4 bases, and 2 bases had no gene match. The CDR3 spans 13 residues. Per germline, CDR1 SGHTA and CDR2 FQGTGA. The CDR3 nucleotides read TGTGCCAGCAGCTCCGGGACAGGGGGTGAGCAGTTCTTC. This translates into CASSSGTGGEQFF.

The chain uses TRBV6-5 and TRBJ2-7; 7 positions agree with TRBD1. The CDR3 runs 14 residues. The trim removed 8 bases at V and 1 base at J, leaving 8 bases unmatched. The germline gives CDR1 MNHEY, CDR2 SVGAGI. Here the CDR3 reads CASGSPQGSYEQYF. The CDR3 DNA follows: TGTGCCAGCGGATCACCACAGGGGTCCTACGAGCAGTACTTC.

The CDR3 spells CASQGPLGYGYTF. As DNA, the CDR3 is TGTGCCAGCCAGGGGCCCCTTGGGTATGGCTACACCTTC. The rearrangement links TRBV7-9 to TRBJ1-2, with D possibly being TRBD1 (6 bases). In germline, CDR1 is SEHNR, CDR2 FQNEAQ (reference sequence). V was cut by 8 bases and J by 5 bases, with 15 bases left in between. This CDR3 comprises 13 residues.

The genes are TRBV5-4 and TRBJ1-6; possibly TRBD1 for D (6 bases). Germline lookup yields CDR1 SGHNT and CDR2 YYREEE (reference sequence). Between the trimmed V and J ends, which lost 0 bases and 13 bases, there was a span of 14 bases. The CDR3 contains 14 residues. The CDR3 reads CASSLDRSQGPLHF. CDR3 DNA sequence: TGTGCCAGCAGCTTGGACAGGAGCCAGGGGCCCCTCCACTTT.

This chain uses TRBV19 with TRBJ2-1; 10 bases are shared with TRBD2. Germline CDR1 and CDR2: LNHDA and SQIVND (reference sequence). This CDR3 contains 13 residues. V shed 8 bases, J shed 4 bases, and the junction held 2 bases outside the gene matches. The CDR3 sequence: CASSTSGYNEQFF. CDR3 nucleotide sequence: TGTGCCAGTTCGACTAGCGGGTACAATGAGCAGTTCTTC.

This chain uses TRBV7-2 with TRBJ1-2, with TRBD1 as a possible D gene (6 bases). The germline V and J ends were trimmed by 0 bases and 7 bases, with 18 bases remaining between them. CDR1 and CDR2 from the germline V gene are SGHTA and FQGNSA. The CDR3 extends over 16 amino acids. CDR3 nucleotide sequence: TGTGCCAGCAGCTTAGCCCCGGACAGCCGAGAGCGTGGCTACACCTTC. It specifies CASSLAPDSRERGYTF.

The V call is TRBV4-3, the J call TRBJ2-7, with 9 nucleotides matching TRBD2. This CDR3 has 16 amino acids. From germline, CDR1 is LGHNA and CDR2 YSLEER. Trimming at V came to 4 bases and at J to 4 bases, leaving 11 bases not matched to a gene. DNA of the CDR3: TGCGCCAGCAGCCCGGAACCGCGGGGGGGCCTGTACGAGCAGTACTTC. Amino acids: CASSPEPRGGLYEQYF.

This chain joins TRBV6-5 and TRBJ2-1; 8 bases are shared with TRBD1. This CDR3 spans 15 amino acids. Per germline, CDR1 MNHEY and CDR2 SVGAGI. V trimming: 6 bases; J trimming: 6 bases; junction bases outside the gene matches: 10. As DNA, the CDR3 is TGTGCCAGCAGAACCGACAGGGGTGTGAGCAATGAGCAGTTCTTC. Its protein product is CASRTDRGVSNEQFF.

The rearrangement joins TRBV5-5 to TRBJ2-1, with 7 bases identical to TRBD2. The CDR3 extends over 14 amino acids. Germline loops: CDR1 SGHKS, CDR2 YYEKEE (reference sequence). With V trimmed by 2 bases and J by 3 bases, 2 bases remained unmatched. This CDR3 is CASSFLADYNEQFF. In DNA, the CDR3 is TGTGCCAGCAGCTTTCTAGCGGACTACAATGAGCAGTTCTTC.

This clone appeared a single time. V is TRBV19 and J is TRBJ1-3, with D perhaps TRBD1 (6 bases). CDR3 size: 16 residues. The V gene lost 6 bases and the J gene lost 0 bases, with 15 bases spanning the gap. Germline V lookup: CDR1 LNHDA, CDR2 SQIVND (reference sequence). The CDR3 loop is CASSPGTRGSGNTIYF. Here the CDR3 DNA reads TGTGCCAGTAGCCCCGGGACACGAGGCTCTGGAAACACCATATATTTT.

This clone is a singleton in its sample. V and J are TRBV6-5 and TRBJ2-2; the match to TRBD1 covers 7 bases. The CDR3 runs 16 residues. Germline lookup yields CDR1 MNHEY and CDR2 SVGAGI. Trimming at V came to 4 bases and at J to 7 bases, leaving 12 bases not matched to a gene. The CDR3 DNA sequence: TGTGCCAGCAGTTGGACAGGACCCCCGGCTGGCGGGGAGCTGTTTTTT. Translating it yields CASSWTGPPAGGELFF.

This chain links TRBV2 with TRBJ2-2; 13 positions agree with TRBD2. V gave up 7 bases and J gave up 4 bases; unmatched junction bases: 3. Looked up from germline, CDR1 is SNHLY and CDR2 is FYNNEI. There are 15 residues in the CDR3. The CDR3 DNA sequence: TGTGCCAGCACCCGGACTAGCGGGGGCACCGGGGAGCTGTTTTTT. Translating gives CASTRTSGGTGELFF. Filled out from reference TRBV2 and TRBJ2-2, the complete variable domain reads EPEVTQTPSHQVTQMGQEVILRCVPISNHLYFYWYRQILGQKVEFLVSFYNNEISEKSEIFDDQFSVERPDGSNFTLKIRSTKLEDSAMYFCASTRTSGGTGELFFGEGSRLTVL.

The chain is built from TRBV12-5 and TRBJ1-5; TRBD1 matches 11 bases. The germline V gene encodes CDR1 LGHNT and CDR2 FRNRAP. The CDR3 consists of 18 residues. The J segment lost 2 bases and the V segment lost 5 bases, leaving 11 bases of the junction unmatched. The CDR3 bases are TGTGCTAGTGGTAGCGGACAGGGGGCTGGGGGAGGCAATCAGCCCCAGCATTTT. As protein: CASGSGQGAGGGNQPQHF.

V and J are TRBV30 and TRBJ1-1; 9 nucleotides agree with TRBD1. The V and J ends lost 3 bases and 6 bases, in that order; junction bases with no gene match: 8. The CDR3 is 14 residues long. CDR1 is GTSNPN and CDR2 is SVGIG in the germline V gene (reference sequence). The CDR3 DNA reads TGTGCCTGGAGCCCTGGACAGGGGTGGTCTGAAGCTTTCTTT. Its translation: CAWSPGQGWSEAFF. Combining the CDR3 with reference TRBV30 and TRBJ1-1 gives the whole variable domain SQTIHQWPATLVQPVGSPLSLECTVEGTSNPNLYWYRQAAGRGLQLLFYSVGIGQISSEVPQNLSASRPQDRQFILSSKKLLLSDSGFYLCAWSPGQGWSEAFFGQGTRLTVV.

The genes are TRBV7-2 and TRBJ1-1; 9 nucleotides line up with TRBD1. The V gene end was trimmed by 5 bases and the J gene end by 3 bases; junction bases not matched to a gene: 4. Germline loops: CDR1 SGHTA, CDR2 FQGNSA. The CDR3 is made up of 14 amino acids. DNA for the CDR3: TGTGCCAGCAGCACACAGGGGGCCTACACTGAAGCTTTCTTT. Its translation is CASSTQGAYTEAFF.

This rearrangement joins TRBV6-5 to TRBJ1-5; TRBD1 matches 10 bases. The CDR3 spans 16 residues. With V trimmed by 4 bases and J by 5 bases, 8 bases remained unmatched. The V gene's germline CDR1 is MNHEY and CDR2 SVGAGI. CDR3 sequence (DNA): TGTGCCAGCAGTTCCAGGACCGGGACAGGGGATCAGCCCCAGCATTTT. Amino acid sequence: CASSSRTGTGDQPQHF.

The chain is built from TRBV11-2 and TRBJ2-5, with a possible D match to TRBD1 (5 bases). The CDR3 contains 13 residues. Trimming took 0 bases from V and 5 from J, leaving 7 bases between them. In germline, CDR1 is SGHAT, CDR2 FQNNGV. The CDR3 bases are TGTGCCAGCAGCTTAGAAGGGGCCGAGACCCAGTACTTC. This gives the protein CASSLEGAETQYF.

This rearrangement joins TRBV13 to TRBJ1-2; D is unclear. Trimming shortened V by 5 bases and J by 3 bases, and 22 bases separated the two germline ends. Germline loops: CDR1 PRHDT, CDR2 FYEKMQ (reference sequence). The CDR3 extends over 17 amino acids. The CDR3 DNA reads as TGTGCCAGCAGCCCGCCCCGTCAGCGGTGGAGGGACTATGGCTACACCTTC. Protein sequence: CASSPPRQRWRDYGYTF.